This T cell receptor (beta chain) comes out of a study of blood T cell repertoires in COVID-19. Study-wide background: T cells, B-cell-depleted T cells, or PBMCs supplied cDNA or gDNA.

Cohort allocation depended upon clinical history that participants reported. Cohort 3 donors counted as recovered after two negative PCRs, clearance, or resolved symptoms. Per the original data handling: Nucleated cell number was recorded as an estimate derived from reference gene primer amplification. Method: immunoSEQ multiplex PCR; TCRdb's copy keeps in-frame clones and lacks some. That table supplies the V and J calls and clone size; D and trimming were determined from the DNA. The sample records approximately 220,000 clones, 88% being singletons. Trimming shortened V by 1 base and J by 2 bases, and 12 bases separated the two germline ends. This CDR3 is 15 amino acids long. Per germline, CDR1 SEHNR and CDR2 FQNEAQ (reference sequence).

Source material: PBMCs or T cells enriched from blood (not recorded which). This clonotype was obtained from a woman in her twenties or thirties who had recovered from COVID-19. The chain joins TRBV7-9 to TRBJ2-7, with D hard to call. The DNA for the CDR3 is TGTGCCAGCAGCTTAGTTCGGTTACTCCCCTACGAGCAGTACTTC. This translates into CASSLVRLLPYEQYF.